These 19 T cell receptor beta chains were all obtained from the same sample, sequenced in a study of blood T cell repertoires in COVID-19. TCRdb's copy holds only in-frame clones and misses some; the assay was immunoSEQ multiplex PCR. The table includes about 120,000 clones, approximately 89% detected once. The sequencing sample was made of peripheral blood. These receptors all come from a man in his forties with acute or convalescent COVID-19.

This clone has a handful of counts. The CDR3 loop reads CASSDSLYNEQFF. The CDR3 DNA sequence: TGTGCCAGCAGTGACAGCCTCTACAATGAGCAGTTCTTC. This sequence joins TRBV6-4 and TRBJ2-1; D not certain. From germline, CDR1 is MRHNA and CDR2 SNTAGT. The CDR3 loop spans 13 amino acids. The V end was cut by 2 bases, the J end by 3 bases, with 5 bases between.

V usage is TRBV10-3 and J usage is TRBJ1-1; 8 bases align to TRBD1. The CDR3 contains 15 residues. Germline V gene lookup returns CDR1 ENHRY and CDR2 SYGVKD. The J segment lost 3 bases and the V segment lost 5 bases, leaving 8 bases of the junction unmatched. CDR3 region: CAISPGGRGYTEAFF. The CDR3 DNA sequence: TGTGCCATCAGTCCAGGGGGCAGGGGCTACACTGAAGCTTTCTTT.

V and J are TRBV24-1 and TRBJ2-1, with 8 bases aligning to TRBD2. After removal of 6 bases from V and 0 bases from J, the junction contained 3 bases not matched to a gene. Germline V gives CDR1 KGHDR, CDR2 SFDVKD. CDR3 length: 15 amino acids. CDR3 in amino acids: CATSFSGSSYNEQFF. The CDR3 bases are TGTGCCACCAGTTTCAGCGGGAGCTCCTACAATGAGCAGTTCTTC.

The chain has TRBV19 and TRBJ1-5; D is undetermined. CDR1 is LNHDA, CDR2 SQIVND, per germline (reference sequence). There are 14 residues in the CDR3. The V end was cut by 10 bases, the J end by 4 bases, with 17 bases between. The CDR3 is CATAGRDWNQPQHF. The CDR3 DNA is TGTGCCACCGCCGGGCGGGATTGGAATCAGCCCCAGCATTTT.

This chain links TRBV6-5 with TRBJ1-1; 10 nucleotides agree with TRBD1. CDR3 length: 15 amino acids. CDR1 and CDR2 (germline): MNHEY, SVGAGI. J lost 5 bases, V lost 2 bases, and 5 bases had no gene match. The CDR3 DNA sequence: TGTGCCAGCAGTTACGGGACAGGGGAAGTGACTGAAGCTTTCTTT. Amino acid sequence: CASSYGTGEVTEAFF.

The chain uses TRBV30 and TRBJ1-1, with TRBD1 matching over 8 bases. Germline CDR1 GTSNPN, CDR2 SVGIG (reference sequence). The V gene end was trimmed by 2 bases and the J gene end by 0 bases; junction bases not matched to a gene: 8. This CDR3 comprises 16 residues. CDR3 protein: CAWSRRTGHMNTEAFF. The CDR3 DNA follows: TGTGCCTGGAGTAGGAGGACAGGGCACATGAACACTGAAGCTTTCTTT.

V gene TRBV6-1 combines with J gene TRBJ2-7, with a possible D match to TRBD2 (5 bases). V was trimmed by 0 bases and J by 5 bases, leaving 17 bases between them. The germline gives CDR1 MNHNS, CDR2 SASEGT. The CDR3 is 16 amino acids. CDR3 sequence: CASSEALEAASNEQYF. The CDR3 DNA reads TGTGCCAGCAGTGAAGCATTGGAAGCGGCAAGTAACGAGCAGTACTTC.

The V gene is TRBV7-8, the J gene TRBJ2-3; TRBD2 matches 8 bases. Germline CDR1 SGHVS, CDR2 FQNEAQ. The junction had 16 bases not matched to a gene; V was cut back by 1 base and J by 7 bases. There are 18 residues in the CDR3. CDR3 protein: CASSLVLPGGVVSNTQYF. CDR3 nucleotide sequence: TGTGCCAGCAGCTTAGTCCTACCCGGGGGGGTTGTGTCAAATACGCAGTATTTT.

V and J are TRBV30 and TRBJ1-1; no clear D gene. Germline V gene sequence: CDR1 GTSNPN, CDR2 SVGIG (reference sequence). Trimming stripped 5 bases from V and 7 bases from J, with 14 bases between. This CDR3 is built from 12 residues. This chain's CDR3 is CAWVPLYGEAFF. CDR3 bases: TGTGCCTGGGTTCCCCTATACGGTGAAGCTTTCTTT.

This clone occurred once. This rearrangement joins TRBV18 to TRBJ1-2; D may be TRBD1 (5 bases). The CDR3 extends over 17 amino acids. Germline CDR1 is KGHSH and CDR2 is LQKENI. Trimming stripped 3 bases from V and 4 bases from J, with 21 bases between. The chain's CDR3 is CASSPPTPRGIVYGYTF. The CDR3 nucleotides are TGTGCCAGCTCACCGCCCACCCCGCGGGGCATAGTCTATGGCTACACCTTC.

Here the CDR3 DNA reads TGTGCCAGCAGGGGGACACTTAATAAGCCCCAGCATTTT. Amino acids: CASRGTLNKPQHF. J is TRBJ1-5 and V is TRBV5-8; maybe TRBD1 (6 bases). V lost 5 bases and J 8 bases, leaving 14 bases between the germline ends. The CDR3 is made up of 13 amino acids. The V gene's germline CDR1 is SGHTS and CDR2 YDEGEE.

The V and J genes are TRBV30 and TRBJ2-1, with a possible D match to TRBD1 (5 bases). The CDR3 covers 16 residues. Trimming cost V 1 base and J 4 bases, with 17 bases left between them. Per the germline V gene, CDR1 is GTSNPN and CDR2 is SVGIG (reference sequence). This chain's CDR3 is CAWSAWQGSKYNEQFF. For the CDR3, the DNA is TGTGCCTGGAGTGCATGGCAGGGTTCGAAATACAATGAGCAGTTCTTC.

This clone was counted a few times. V gene TRBV7-2 combines with J gene TRBJ2-3, with 9 bases lining up with TRBD2. Germline-derived CDR1 and CDR2 are SGHTA and FQGNSA. The CDR3 length is 16 residues. The trim removed 1 base at V and 5 bases at J, leaving 7 bases unmatched. CDR3 DNA sequence: TGTGCCAGCAGCTTAGGGCTGCGGGAGGGCCAAGATACGCAGTATTTT. The encoded protein is CASSLGLREGQDTQYF.

This clone turned up a few times. The chain joins TRBV18 to TRBJ1-1; the match to TRBD1 covers 10 bases. Germline assignment: CDR1 KGHSH and CDR2 LQKENI. V trimming: 3 bases; J trimming: 4 bases; junction bases outside the gene matches: 5. This CDR3 region has 15 residues. Here the CDR3 DNA reads TGTGCCAGCTCACCCCGGGACAGGGGATTCACTGAAGCTTTCTTT. Its translation: CASSPRDRGFTEAFF.

The chain recombines TRBV29-1 with TRBJ1-2, with a tentative D call TRBD1 (5 bases). This CDR3 region has 14 residues. Germline V CDR1 and CDR2: SQVTM, ANQGSEA. Trimming cost V 0 bases and J 4 bases, with 12 bases left between them. CDR3 in amino acids: CSVEDLPGGYGYTF. In nucleotides, the CDR3 is TGCAGCGTTGAAGATTTGCCGGGGGGCTATGGCTACACCTTC.

The chain couples TRBV19 to TRBJ1-3; no clear D gene. CDR1 and CDR2 (germline): LNHDA, SQIVND (reference sequence). The CDR3 runs 18 residues. The V gene lost 3 bases and the J gene lost 0 bases, with 18 bases spanning the gap. The CDR3 sequence is CASSIPRRLRSSGNTIYF. As DNA, the CDR3 is TGTGCCAGTAGTATCCCTCGGCGGCTCAGATCCTCTGGAAACACCATATATTTT.

This chain uses TRBV5-1 with TRBJ2-2, with 7 positions matching TRBD1. This CDR3 region has 15 residues. V lost 6 bases to trimming and J lost 7 bases; unmatched junction nucleotides: 12. The germline V gene encodes CDR1 SGHRS and CDR2 YFSETQ. In DNA, the CDR3 is TGCGCCAGCAACCCTAGGACAGGTTTGGGCGGGGAGCTGTTTTTT. It codes for CASNPRTGLGGELFF.

The gene calls are TRBV27 and TRBJ1-2; TRBD1 aligns across 7 bases. The CDR3 consists of 19 residues. Germline CDR1 is MNHEY and CDR2 is SMNVEV (reference sequence). V shed 1 base and J 2 bases; nucleotides not matched to a gene: 16. The CDR3 sequence is CASSLFAGWAGGANYGYTF. CDR3 nucleotides: TGTGCCAGCAGTTTATTTGCGGGGTGGGCAGGGGGAGCGAACTATGGCTACACCTTC.

This clone was seen once. The CDR3 sequence: CASSLGFAGLNGYTF. The DNA for the CDR3 is TGTGCCAGCAGCTTAGGATTTGCAGGGTTGAATGGCTACACCTTC. The genes are TRBV7-2 and TRBJ1-2; D is possibly TRBD1 (5 bases). The CDR3 length is 15 residues. The germline CDR1 and CDR2 sequences are SGHTA and FQGNSA. V lost 1 base and J lost 6, with 15 bases in between.